The 3 T cell receptor beta chains below come from one sample, sequenced in a study of T cell responses to AZD1222 COVID-19 vaccine. This table comes from immunoSEQ multiplex PCR, and its TCRdb copy is limited to in-frame clones, with some not included. The sample includes fewer than 110,000 clones, about nine tenths of them seen just once. The specimen was peripheral blood, collected on day 0 of AZD1222 vaccination. The source is an adult in good health.

The chain carries TRBV19 and TRBJ2-7; D unclear. Trimming stripped 3 bases from V and 2 bases from J, with 11 bases between. The CDR3 runs to 14 residues. From germline, CDR1 is LNHDA and CDR2 SQIVND (reference sequence). CDR3 region: CASSIDSSTYEQYF. The DNA of the CDR3 is TGTGCCAGTAGTATTGATTCTTCGACCTACGAGCAGTACTTC.

The chain combines TRBV27 with TRBJ2-3; 8 bases match TRBD2. Germline-derived CDR1 and CDR2 are MNHEY and SMNVEV (reference sequence). With V trimmed by 2 bases and J by 5 bases, 9 bases remained unmatched. The CDR3 contains 16 residues. CDR3 coding DNA: TGTGCCAGCAGTTTACAAACGGGAGGGCCCGTAGATACGCAGTATTTT. Translation: CASSLQTGGPVDTQYF.

In its sample, this clone was seen a few times. The gene calls are TRBV6-2 or TRBV6-3 and TRBJ2-7; D perhaps matches TRBD1 (5 bases). The V gene lost 1 base and the J gene lost 1 base, with 11 bases spanning the gap. The germline CDR1 and CDR2 sequences are MNHEY and SVGEGT. This CDR3 spans 15 amino acids. In nucleotides, the CDR3 is TGTGCCAGCAGTTACTGGGCAGGGCCTTCCTACGAGCAGTACTTC. It codes for CASSYWAGPSYEQYF.